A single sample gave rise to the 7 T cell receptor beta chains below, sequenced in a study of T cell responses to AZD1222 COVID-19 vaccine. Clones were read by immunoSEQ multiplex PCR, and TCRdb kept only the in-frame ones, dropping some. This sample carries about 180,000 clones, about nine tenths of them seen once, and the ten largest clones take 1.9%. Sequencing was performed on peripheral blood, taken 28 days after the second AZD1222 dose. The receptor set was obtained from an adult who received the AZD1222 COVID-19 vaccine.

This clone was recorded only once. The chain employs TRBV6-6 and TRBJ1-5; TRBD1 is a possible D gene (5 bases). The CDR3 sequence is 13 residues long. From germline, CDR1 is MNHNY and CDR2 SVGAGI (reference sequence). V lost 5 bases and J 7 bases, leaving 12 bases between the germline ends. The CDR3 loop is CASSNEGIQPQHF. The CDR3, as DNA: TGTGCCAGCAGTAACGAGGGGATCCAGCCCCAGCATTTT.

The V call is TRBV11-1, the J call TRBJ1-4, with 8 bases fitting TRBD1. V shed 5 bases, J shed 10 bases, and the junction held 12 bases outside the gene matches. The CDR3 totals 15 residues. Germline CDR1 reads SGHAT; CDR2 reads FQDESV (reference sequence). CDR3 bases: TGTGCCAGCAGCCTTGGGACAGGCCTCAAGGGAAAACTGTTTTTT. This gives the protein CASSLGTGLKGKLFF. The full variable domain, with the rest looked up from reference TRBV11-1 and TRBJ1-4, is EAEVAQSPRYKITEKSQAVAFWCDPISGHATLYWYRQILGQGPELLVQFQDESVVDDSQLPKDRFSAERLKGVDSTLKIQPAELGDSAMYLCASSLGTGLKGKLFFGSGTQLSVL.

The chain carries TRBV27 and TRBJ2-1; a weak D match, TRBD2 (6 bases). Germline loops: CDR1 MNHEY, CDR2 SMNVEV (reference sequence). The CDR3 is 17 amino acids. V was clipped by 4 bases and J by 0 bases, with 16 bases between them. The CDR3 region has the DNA TGTGCCAGCAGTTCTACTAGCCTCAAACACTCCTACAATGAGCAGTTCTTC. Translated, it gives CASSSTSLKHSYNEQFF.

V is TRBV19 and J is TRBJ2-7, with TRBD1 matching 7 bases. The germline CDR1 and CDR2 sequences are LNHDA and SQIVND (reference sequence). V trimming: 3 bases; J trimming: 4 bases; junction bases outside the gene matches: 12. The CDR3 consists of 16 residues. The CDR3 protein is CASSITTGQVQYEQYF. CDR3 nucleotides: TGTGCCAGTAGTATCACCACCGGACAGGTCCAGTACGAGCAGTACTTC. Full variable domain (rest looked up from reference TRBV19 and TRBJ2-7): DGGITQSPKYLFRKEGQNVTLSCEQNLNHDAMYWYRQDPGQGLRLIYYSQIVNDFQKGDIAEGYSVSREKKESFPLTVTSAQKNPTAFYLCASSITTGQVQYEQYFGPGTRLTVT.

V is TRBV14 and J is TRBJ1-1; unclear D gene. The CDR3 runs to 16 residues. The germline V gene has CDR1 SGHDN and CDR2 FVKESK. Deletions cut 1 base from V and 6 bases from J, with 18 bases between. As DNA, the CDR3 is TGTGCCAGCAGCCAAGGATTTTTCAGCTTACCCTCTGAAGCTTTCTTT. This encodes CASSQGFFSLPSEAFF.

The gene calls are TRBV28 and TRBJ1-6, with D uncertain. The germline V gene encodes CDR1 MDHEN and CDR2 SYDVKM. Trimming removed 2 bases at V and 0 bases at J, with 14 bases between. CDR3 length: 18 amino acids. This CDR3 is CASSLIRDWSSYNSPLHF. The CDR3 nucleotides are TGTGCCAGCAGTTTAATTAGAGATTGGAGCTCCTATAATTCACCCCTCCACTTT.

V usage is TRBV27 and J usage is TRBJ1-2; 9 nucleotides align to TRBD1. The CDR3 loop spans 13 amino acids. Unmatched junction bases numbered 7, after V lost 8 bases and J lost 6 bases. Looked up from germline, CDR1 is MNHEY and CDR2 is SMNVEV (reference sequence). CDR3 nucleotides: TGTGCCAGCTCCTGGACAGGGGTAGATGGCTACACCTTC. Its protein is CASSWTGVDGYTF.